Below are 32 T cell receptor beta chains sequenced from a single sample in a study of cytomegalovirus exposure and HLA in healthy donors. The PCR had 60 Vbeta and 13 Jbeta primers. Sequencing was performed with immunoSEQ multiplex PCR; in TCRdb, only in-frame clones are kept and a portion is missing. Of about 140,000 clones listed, 80% are singletons. Sequencing used PBMCs. Receptors originate from a man aged 50 to 60 in good health and CMV-seronegative.

This chain joins TRBV9 and TRBJ1-3; D is uncertain. The V end was cut by 0 bases, the J end by 3 bases, with 7 bases between. The CDR3 sequence is 14 residues long. Germline V lookup: CDR1 SGDLS, CDR2 YYNGEE. The CDR3 nucleotides are TGTGCCAGCAGCGTAGACAGTCTTGGAAACACCATATATTTT. Amino acid sequence: CASSVDSLGNTIYF.

The V and J genes are TRBV28 and TRBJ1-5; a weak D match, TRBD1 (6 bases). This CDR3 region has 15 residues. V lost 3 bases to trimming and J lost 4 bases, with 13 bases between them. Germline V gives CDR1 MDHEN, CDR2 SYDVKM. In DNA, the CDR3 is TGTGCCAGCAGTTTGGGGCAGGGGACGAATCAGCCCCAGCATTTT. It translates to CASSLGQGTNQPQHF.

The chain employs TRBV5-3 and TRBJ1-1, with TRBD1 matching 8 bases. TRBV5-3 is an ORF for which the function is uncertain. V trimming: 8 bases; J trimming: 11 bases; junction bases outside the gene matches: 2. The CDR3 totals 9 residues. The CDR3 coding sequence is TGTGCCAGCAGGGGGCAGGCTTTCTTT. This gives the protein CASRGQAFF.

J is TRBJ2-7 and V is TRBV27, with a possible D match to TRBD2 (7 bases). The CDR3 sequence is 16 residues long. Germline CDR1 is MNHEY and CDR2 is SMNVEV (reference sequence). The V and J ends lost 4 bases and 5 bases respectively, with 21 bases between them. This chain's CDR3 is CASSYRVAAGTHEQYF. CDR3 coding DNA: TGTGCCAGCAGTTACAGGGTCGCAGCGGGAACCCACGAGCAGTACTTC.

The gene calls are TRBV5-1 and TRBJ1-1, with no clear D. This CDR3 spans 15 amino acids. The germline V gene encodes CDR1 SGHRS and CDR2 YFSETQ. The V gene lost 0 bases and the J gene lost 0 bases, with 9 bases spanning the gap. The CDR3 region is CASSLDGFLNTEAFF. CDR3 nucleotide sequence: TGCGCCAGCAGCTTGGACGGTTTTCTGAACACTGAAGCTTTCTTT.

The V and J genes are TRBV19 and TRBJ1-1, with 9 bases fitting TRBD1. CDR3 length: 16 amino acids. The germline V gene encodes CDR1 LNHDA and CDR2 SQIVND (reference sequence). Trimming cost V 4 bases and J 1 base; bases outside gene matches: 7. The CDR3 DNA reads as TGTGCCAGTAGTACGCTGGACAGGGGATGGAACACTGAAGCTTTCTTT. The encoded protein is CASSTLDRGWNTEAFF.

This chain joins TRBV7-2 and TRBJ1-6; 11 nucleotides line up with TRBD1. The trim removed 5 bases at V and 3 bases at J, leaving 9 bases unmatched. Germline CDR1 SGHTA, CDR2 FQGNSA. CDR3 length: 18 amino acids. The CDR3 loop is CASSPWTGGVFYNSPLHF. DNA for the CDR3: TGTGCCAGCAGCCCTTGGACAGGGGGCGTTTTCTATAATTCACCCCTCCACTTT.

The chain uses TRBV9 and TRBJ1-5; no clear D gene. There are 13 residues in the CDR3. V was shortened by 0 bases and J by 3 bases, with 4 bases between the two germline ends. CDR1 and CDR2 from the germline V gene are SGDLS and YYNGEE. CDR3 sequence (DNA): TGTGCCAGCAGCGTAGCCATCAATCAGCCCCAGCATTTT. Encoded protein: CASSVAINQPQHF.

The V gene is TRBV13, the J gene TRBJ1-1; 9 nucleotides align to TRBD1. The trim removed 3 bases at V and 12 bases at J, leaving 14 bases unmatched. The CDR3 has 15 amino acids. From germline, CDR1 is PRHDT and CDR2 FYEKMQ (reference sequence). CDR3 region: CASSFRTRTGERTFF. The DNA for the CDR3 is TGTGCCAGCAGCTTTCGAACCCGGACAGGGGAGAGGACTTTCTTT.

Only a few counts were recorded for this clone. The gene calls are TRBV5-1 and TRBJ2-3, with 9 nucleotides matching TRBD1. Per the germline V gene, CDR1 is SGHRS and CDR2 is YFSETQ. V shed 4 bases and J 1 base; nucleotides not matched to a gene: 7. The CDR3 runs 16 residues. This CDR3 reads CASSPGRDRGTDTQYF. The CDR3, as DNA: TGCGCCAGCAGCCCCGGCCGGGACAGGGGCACAGATACGCAGTATTTT.

In its sample, this clone was seen a few times. The V call is TRBV6-1, the J call TRBJ1-1; 9 bases are shared with TRBD1. The J segment lost 11 bases and the V segment lost 3 bases, leaving 7 bases of the junction unmatched. From germline, CDR1 is MNHNS and CDR2 SASEGT. This CDR3 contains 13 residues. The CDR3 coding sequence is TGTGCCAGCAGTGACCAACAGGGGGCAGGCGCTTTCTTT. This encodes CASSDQQGAGAFF.

Comments on this clone: This CDR3 is also generated by other DNA sequences in the sample. The chain uses TRBV5-1 and TRBJ2-7; TRBD2 might be the D (5 bases). CDR1 is SGHRS, CDR2 YFSETQ, per germline. V lost 1 base to trimming and J lost 0 bases, with 8 bases between them. This CDR3 contains 14 residues. The CDR3 loop reads CASSLPGSSYEQYF. Written as DNA, the CDR3 is TGCGCCAGCAGCTTGCCGGGAAGCTCCTACGAGCAGTACTTC.

The CDR3 DNA reads as TGTGCCAGCCAGGAACCGGGACAGGGGGCAGTCTATGGCTACACCTTC. It translates to CASQEPGQGAVYGYTF. V usage is TRBV28 and J usage is TRBJ1-2, with 12 bases that match TRBD1. The CDR3 sequence is 16 residues long. Trimming at V came to 8 bases and at J to 4 bases, leaving 11 bases not matched to a gene. Germline V gene lookup returns CDR1 MDHEN and CDR2 SYDVKM.

In DNA, the CDR3 is TGCGCCAGCAGCTTGGCCGGCAAAGCGGGGACCCAAGAGACCCAGTACTTC. Protein: CASSLAGKAGTQETQYF. The rearrangement uses TRBV5-1 and TRBJ2-5, with TRBD2 matching 7 bases. After removal of 0 bases from V and 1 base from J, the junction contained 9 bases not matched to a gene. The CDR3 consists of 17 residues. CDR1 is SGHRS, CDR2 YFSETQ, per germline.

This clone was counted a few times. The chain couples TRBV6-5 to TRBJ1-4; TRBD1 agrees at 8 bases. The CDR3 loop spans 16 amino acids. V shed 0 bases and J 8 bases; nucleotides not matched to a gene: 8. Germline CDR1 and CDR2: MNHEY and SVGAGI. This chain's CDR3 is CASSYSSTGAGEKLFF. DNA of the CDR3: TGTGCCAGCAGTTACTCGTCGACAGGGGCGGGGGAAAAACTGTTTTTT.

The table lists this clone with a count of one. This chain joins TRBV15 and TRBJ2-7; 8 bases map to TRBD1. J gave up 0 bases and V 1 base, and 5 bases lay outside the gene matches. This CDR3 contains 16 residues. Germline values: CDR1 LNHNV, CDR2 YYDKDF (reference sequence). This chain's CDR3 is CATSRGGQGASYEQYF. The CDR3 nucleotides are TGTGCCACCAGCAGAGGGGGGCAGGGGGCCTCCTACGAGCAGTACTTC.

This clone was seen only a few times. V gene TRBV19 combines with J gene TRBJ1-4, with a tentative D call TRBD1 (6 bases). This CDR3 is built from 15 residues. The ends were cut back, 6 bases at V and 2 bases at J, with 13 bases in the middle. The V gene's germline CDR1 is LNHDA and CDR2 SQIVND (reference sequence). This chain's CDR3 is CASRPRGQTNEKLFF. CDR3 nucleotide sequence: TGTGCCAGTAGGCCACGCGGACAGACTAATGAAAAACTGTTTTTT.

The CDR3 loop reads CATSPIGGHNEQFF. As DNA, the CDR3 is TGTGCCACCAGTCCAATCGGGGGACACAATGAGCAGTTCTTC. The chain has TRBV15 and TRBJ2-1, with D perhaps TRBD2 (6 bases). This CDR3 comprises 14 residues. Germline loops: CDR1 LNHNV, CDR2 YYDKDF (reference sequence). Trimming pared 6 bases from V and 5 bases from J, leaving 14 bases between.

The genes are TRBV10-2 and TRBJ2-3; 9 bases align to TRBD1. The CDR3 is 15 residues long. Germline V gives CDR1 WSHSY, CDR2 SAAADI. The V and J ends lost 6 bases and 3 bases, in that order; junction bases with no gene match: 7. The CDR3, as DNA: TGCGCCAGCAGAGCGGTAGGACAGGGGACAGATACGCAGTATTTT. Protein sequence: CASRAVGQGTDTQYF.

The gene calls are TRBV5-1 and TRBJ2-3; 7 bases fit TRBD2. This CDR3 spans 15 amino acids. The germline V gene encodes CDR1 SGHRS and CDR2 YFSETQ. J was trimmed by 5 bases and V by 1 base; bases with no gene match: 7. The CDR3 bases are TGCGCCAGCAGCTTGCTGGGGATAGCGGGAGATACGCAGTATTTT. Its translation is CASSLLGIAGDTQYF.

The chain employs TRBV19 and TRBJ1-5; 7 bases are shared with TRBD1. The germline CDR1 and CDR2 sequences are LNHDA and SQIVND (reference sequence). The CDR3 length is 17 residues. V shed 5 bases, J shed 0 bases, and the junction held 10 bases outside the gene matches. CDR3 nucleotide sequence: TGTGCCAGTAGTTCTGTACAGGGGCGACTTAGCAATCAGCCCCAGCATTTT. Its protein is CASSSVQGRLSNQPQHF. The full variable domain, completed using reference TRBV19 and TRBJ1-5, is DGGITQSPKYLFRKEGQNVTLSCEQNLNHDAMYWYRQDPGQGLRLIYYSQIVNDFQKGDIAEGYSVSREKKESFPLTVTSAQKNPTAFYLCASSSVQGRLSNQPQHFGDGTRLSIL.

This clone was seen a handful of times. The gene calls are TRBV5-6 and TRBJ2-7, with D unclear. The CDR3 has 12 amino acids. From germline, CDR1 is SGHDT and CDR2 YYEEEE. The V end lost 4 bases, the J end lost 2 bases, and 7 bases lay between the germline ends. Here the CDR3 reads CASSPSPYEQYF. As DNA, the CDR3 is TGTGCCAGCAGCCCATCCCCCTACGAGCAGTACTTC.

In its sample, this clone was seen once. Here the CDR3 DNA reads TGTGCCAGCAGCGTAGACAGAGCGAACACTGAAGCTTTCTTT. It yields the protein CASSVDRANTEAFF. The genes are TRBV9 and TRBJ1-1; D gene ambiguous. V was trimmed by 0 bases and J by 1 base, leaving 7 bases between them. CDR1 and CDR2 (germline): SGDLS, YYNGEE. The CDR3 covers 14 residues.

This chain uses TRBV5-1 with TRBJ2-5; 8 bases line up with TRBD1. Trimming took 5 bases from V and 5 from J; bases not matched to a gene: 11. This CDR3 contains 15 residues. CDR1 and CDR2 (germline): SGHRS, YFSETQ. CDR3: CASSLTKTGGETQYF. The CDR3 DNA follows: TGCGCCAGCAGTTTGACCAAAACAGGGGGGGAGACCCAGTACTTC.

The genes are TRBV10-3 and TRBJ2-5; 14 bases match TRBD2. J gave up 1 base and V 2 bases, and 0 bases lay outside the gene matches. This CDR3 region has 16 residues. Germline CDR1 reads ENHRY; CDR2 reads SYGVKD. This chain's CDR3 is CAISEGLAGGQETQYF. Written as DNA, the CDR3 is TGTGCCATCAGTGAGGGACTAGCGGGGGGCCAAGAGACCCAGTACTTC.

The chain joins TRBV4-2 to TRBJ2-6, with TRBD1 identical over 8 bases. The CDR3 covers 19 residues. Losses at the gene ends were 7 bases for V and 0 bases for J; bases not matched to a gene: 14. The germline CDR1 and CDR2 sequences are LGHNA and YNFKEQ. The CDR3 DNA reads TGTGCCAGCACCCCGACCACCGGGACAGGCCCCTCTGGGGCCAACGTCCTGACTTTC. This encodes CASTPTTGTGPSGANVLTF.

The chain recombines TRBV2 with TRBJ2-2; 10 bases align to TRBD1. The CDR3 sequence is 15 residues long. Trimming removed 4 bases from V and 6 bases from J; junction bases left unmatched: 5. Germline V gives CDR1 SNHLY, CDR2 FYNNEI. The CDR3 sequence: CASSVRTGGAGELFF. CDR3 coding DNA: TGTGCCAGCAGTGTCAGGACAGGGGGGGCCGGGGAGCTGTTTTTT.

J is TRBJ2-6 and V is TRBV15; D remains ambiguous. The CDR3 extends over 17 amino acids. Trimming took 3 bases from V and 0 from J, leaving 12 bases between them. The germline V gene encodes CDR1 LNHNV and CDR2 YYDKDF (reference sequence). The CDR3 sequence is CATSSPIWASGANVLTF. CDR3 coding DNA: TGTGCCACCAGCAGTCCAATATGGGCCTCTGGGGCCAACGTCCTGACTTTC.

The gene calls are TRBV9 and TRBJ1-1, with 7 bases lining up with TRBD1. The CDR3 sequence is 15 residues long. Germline-derived CDR1 and CDR2 are SGDLS and YYNGEE. V shed 3 bases and J 6 bases; nucleotides not matched to a gene: 11. The CDR3 is CASSGYGTARPEAFF. The DNA for the CDR3 is TGTGCCAGCAGCGGATACGGGACAGCGCGTCCTGAAGCTTTCTTT. Based on the CDR3 plus reference TRBV9 and TRBJ1-1, the full variable domain is DSGVTQTPKHLITATGQRVTLRCSPRSGDLSVYWYQQSLDQGLQFLIQYYNGEERAKGNILERFSAQQFPDLHSELNLSSLELGDSALYFCASSGYGTARPEAFFGQGTRLTVV.

This clone was counted between two and nine times. The rearrangement links TRBV4-2 to TRBJ2-3; TRBD2 might be the D (5 bases). Germline V gene sequence: CDR1 LGHNA, CDR2 YNFKEQ. CDR3 length: 16 residues. V dropped 0 bases and J dropped 3 bases, with 13 bases sitting between them. The CDR3 loop is CASSQEVKRITDTQYF. The CDR3, as DNA: TGTGCCAGCAGCCAAGAGGTTAAGCGGATAACAGATACGCAGTATTTT.

The DNA for the CDR3 is TGTGCCAGCAGCCCCGGGACAGGGCTTAACAAAGAGACCCAGTACTTC. Its protein is CASSPGTGLNKETQYF. This chain joins TRBV5-4 and TRBJ2-5; the match to TRBD1 covers 9 bases. V was pared by 4 bases and J by 3 bases, with 10 bases of the junction left unmatched. The CDR3 spans 16 residues. Per germline, CDR1 SGHNT and CDR2 YYREEE (reference sequence).

The chain carries TRBV7-3 and TRBJ1-1, with 7 bases that match TRBD1. The trim removed 5 bases at V and 6 bases at J, leaving 6 bases unmatched. The CDR3 loop spans 13 amino acids. The germline V gene has CDR1 SGHTA and CDR2 FQGTGA. The CDR3 protein is CASSIDRVAEAFF. For the CDR3, the DNA is TGTGCCAGCAGCATTGACAGGGTTGCTGAAGCTTTCTTT.